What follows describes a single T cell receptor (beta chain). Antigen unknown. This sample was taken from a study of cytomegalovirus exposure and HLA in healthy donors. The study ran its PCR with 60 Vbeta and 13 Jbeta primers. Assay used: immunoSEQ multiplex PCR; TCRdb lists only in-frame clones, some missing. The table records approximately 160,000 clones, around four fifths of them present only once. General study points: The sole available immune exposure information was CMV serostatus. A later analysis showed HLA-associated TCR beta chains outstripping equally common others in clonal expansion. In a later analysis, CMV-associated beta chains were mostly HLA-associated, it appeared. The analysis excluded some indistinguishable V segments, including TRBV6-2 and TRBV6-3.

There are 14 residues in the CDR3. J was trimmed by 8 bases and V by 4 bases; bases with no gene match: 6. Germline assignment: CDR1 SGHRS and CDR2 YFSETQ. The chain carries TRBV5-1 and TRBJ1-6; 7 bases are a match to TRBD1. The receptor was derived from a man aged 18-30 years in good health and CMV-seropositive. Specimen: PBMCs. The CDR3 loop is CASSETGWDSPLHF. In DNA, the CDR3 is TGCGCCAGCAGCGAGACAGGGTGGGATTCACCCCTCCACTTT. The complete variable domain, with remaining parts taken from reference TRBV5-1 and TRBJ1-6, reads KAGVTQTPRYLIKTRGQQVTLSCSPISGHRSVSWYQQTPGQGLQFLFEYFSETQRNKGNFPGRFSGRQFSNSRSEMNVSTLELGDSALYLCASSETGWDSPLHFGNGTRLTVT.